This TCR beta chain was observed in a study of response to subunit inactivated influenza vaccine. Whole-study findings and limits: Authors proposed each seasonal influenza vaccination draws in few new T cells.

MiXCR, applied by TCRdb to the RT-PCR reads, yields one record per CDR3 protein. The top ten hold 2.5% to 3% of the sample, which has 500,000 to 700,000 distinct CDR3 sequences, around 25% seen once. Regarding this clonotype: The antigen is unknown.

Germline CDR1 reads MGHRA; CDR2 reads YSYEKL. CDR3 size: 16 residues. J gave up 1 base and V 6 bases, and 8 bases lay outside the gene matches. These data were also reused for a study on T cells expressing NK-cell markers. From that study: Production of TCR beta cDNA relied on 5'RACE template switching with UMIs.

The TCR originated in a man between 45 and 60 years old who received an inactivated influenza vaccine. The sequences come from CD4+ T cells sorted from PBMCs, collected roughly 13 days after vaccination. The chain is built from TRBV4-1 and TRBJ1-4, with 7 bases identical to TRBD1. CDR3 region: CASSQQPGGTNEKLFF. The CDR3 DNA reads TGCGCCAGCAGTCAACAGCCAGGGGGAACTAATGAAAAACTGTTTTTT.